This T cell receptor (beta chain) was sequenced in a study of T cell repertoires in cytomegalovirus infection. As for the study in general: HLA-B-restricted CMV epitopes that are well studied, plus recently identified HLA-C-restricted ones, were used by the study. The public TCR beta signatures pointed to both CMV infection and matching HLA type. Findings and limits, study-wide: People with CMV and the relevant HLA were identified by cumulative public TCR beta family frequency. The ex vivo response showed dominance by HLA-C-restricted CMV-specific TCR beta clonotypes.

This clonotype was recorded only once. Its cognate antigen is unknown. TCRdb called the reads again in MiXCR, with one record for every CDR3 protein. Here the sample spans over 100,000 distinct CDR3 sequences, roughly 30% being singletons. This CDR3 spans 14 amino acids. Trimming left V 2 bases short and J 2 bases short, with 13 bases between. CDR1 and CDR2 from the germline V gene are SQVTM and ANQGSEA. This chain joins TRBV29-1 and TRBJ2-7, with a weak D call TRBD2 (5 bases). The sequence came from a human donor in good health (CMV status not recorded). Some clones in this sample may be carry-over from other donors' samples. The sequenced sample was CD8+ T cells from cultured PBMCs, obtained from culture after CMV antigen stimulation. The CDR3 sequence: CSVEMDSRAYEQYF. CDR3 nucleotides: TGCAGCGTTGAAATGGACTCTCGGGCCTACGAGCAGTACTTC.